What follows describes a single TCR beta chain. The data were obtained in a study of OX40 agonist ivuxolimab in advanced cancers. V dropped 2 bases and J dropped 10; count of bases not matched to a gene: 9. Germline V gene data show CDR1 as SGDLS and CDR2 as YYNGEE. This CDR3 spans 14 amino acids. Some clones are missing from TCRdb's copy, which holds only in-frame ones; the method was immunoSEQ multiplex PCR. Of some 80,000 clones listed, 70% to 90% are singletons. Sequenced here: CD4+ or CD8+ T cells sorted from blood, sampled in a trial of the OX40 agonist ivuxolimab. The origin of this receptor is an adult with an advanced solid tumor such as melanoma, head and neck, liver or kidney cancer. This chain joins TRBV9 and TRBJ2-4; 7 bases are a match to TRBD1. CDR3 loop: CASSVGQTIGIQYF. CDR3 DNA: TGTGCCAGCAGCGTGGGACAGACTATAGGGATTCAGTACTTC.